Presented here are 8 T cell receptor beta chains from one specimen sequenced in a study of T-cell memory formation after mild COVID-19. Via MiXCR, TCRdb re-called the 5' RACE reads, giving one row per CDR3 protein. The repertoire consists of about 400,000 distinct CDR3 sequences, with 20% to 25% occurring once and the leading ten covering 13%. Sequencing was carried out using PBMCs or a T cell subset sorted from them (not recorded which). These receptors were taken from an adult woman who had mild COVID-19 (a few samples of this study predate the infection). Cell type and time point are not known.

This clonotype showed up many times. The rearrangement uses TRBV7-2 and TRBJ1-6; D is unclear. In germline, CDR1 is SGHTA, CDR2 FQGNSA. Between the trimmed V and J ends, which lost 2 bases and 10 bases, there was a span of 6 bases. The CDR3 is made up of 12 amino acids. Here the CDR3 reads CASSLMNSPLHF. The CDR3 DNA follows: TGTGCCAGCAGCTTAATGAACTCACCCCTCCACTTT.

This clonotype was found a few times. CDR3 region: CSARRWGTSVYEQYF. In DNA, the CDR3 is TGCAGTGCTAGACGGTGGGGGACTAGCGTCTACGAGCAGTACTTC. The J gene is TRBJ2-7, the V gene TRBV20-1; 10 bases are shared with TRBD2. CDR1 is DFQATT and CDR2 is SNEGSKA in the germline V gene (reference sequence). The CDR3 totals 15 residues. Trimming removed 2 bases from V and 3 bases from J; junction bases left unmatched: 7.

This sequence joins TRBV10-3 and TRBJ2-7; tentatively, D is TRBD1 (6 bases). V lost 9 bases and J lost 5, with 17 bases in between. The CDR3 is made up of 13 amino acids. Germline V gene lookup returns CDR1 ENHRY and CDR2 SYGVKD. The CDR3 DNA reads TGTGCCATTCGGACAGAGGGTAGGAACGAGCAGTACTTC. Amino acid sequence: CAIRTEGRNEQYF.

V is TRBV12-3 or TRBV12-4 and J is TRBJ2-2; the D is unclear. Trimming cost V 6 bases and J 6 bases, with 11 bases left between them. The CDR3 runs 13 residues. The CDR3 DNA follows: TGTGCCAGCAGCGGGCTTCTGCCCGGGGAGCTGTTTTTT. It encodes CASSGLLPGELFF.

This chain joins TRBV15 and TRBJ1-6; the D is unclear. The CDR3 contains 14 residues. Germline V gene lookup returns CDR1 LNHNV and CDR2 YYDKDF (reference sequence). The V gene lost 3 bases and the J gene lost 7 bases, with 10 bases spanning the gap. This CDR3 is CATSRDRGNSPLHF. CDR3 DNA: TGTGCCACCAGCAGGGACCGAGGAAATTCACCCCTCCACTTT.

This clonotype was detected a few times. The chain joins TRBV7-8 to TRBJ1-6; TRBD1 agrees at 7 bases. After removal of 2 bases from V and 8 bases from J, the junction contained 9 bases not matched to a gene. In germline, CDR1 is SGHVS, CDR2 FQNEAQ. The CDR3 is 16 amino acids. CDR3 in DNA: TGTGCCAGCAGCTTAATCGGGGCAGGGGGTTATTCACCCCTCCACTTT. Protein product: CASSLIGAGGYSPLHF.

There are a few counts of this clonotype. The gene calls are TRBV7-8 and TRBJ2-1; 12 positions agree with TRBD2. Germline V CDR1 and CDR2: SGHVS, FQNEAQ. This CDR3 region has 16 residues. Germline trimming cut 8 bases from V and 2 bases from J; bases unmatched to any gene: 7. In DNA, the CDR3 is TGTGCCAGCTACTTTTCTAGCGGGGGGGCCTACAATGAGCAGTTCTTC. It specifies CASYFSSGGAYNEQFF.

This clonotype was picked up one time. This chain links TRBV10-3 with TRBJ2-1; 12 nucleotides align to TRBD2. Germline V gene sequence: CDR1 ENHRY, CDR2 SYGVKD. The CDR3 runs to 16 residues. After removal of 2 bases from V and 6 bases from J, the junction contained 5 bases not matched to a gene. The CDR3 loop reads CAISEATSGGSNEQFF. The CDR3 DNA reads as TGTGCCATCAGTGAGGCGACTAGCGGGGGATCCAATGAGCAGTTCTTC.